This T cell receptor (beta chain) was profiled in a study of T cell repertoires in cytomegalovirus infection. Findings and caveats of the study: The response measured ex vivo was dominated by TCR beta clonotypes (HLA-C-restricted and CMV-specific).

Each CDR3 protein gets one entry after TCRdb re-called the reads with MiXCR. The top ten hold more than 45% of the sample, which has 270,000 or so distinct CDR3 sequences, approximately 17% seen once. V was trimmed by 1 base and J by 0 bases, leaving 13 bases between them. This CDR3 has 17 residues. The germline gives CDR1 SGHTA, CDR2 FQGNSA. This clonotype was counted many times. Its target is not known. This receptor was taken from a human donor in good health (CMV status not recorded). Some clones in this sample may be carry-over from other donors' samples. The chain employs TRBV7-2 and TRBJ1-3; D remains ambiguous. Source material: CD8+ T cells from PBMCs. The CDR3 sequence: CASSLGRRTNSGNTIYF. The DNA of the CDR3 is TGTGCCAGCAGCTTAGGGCGACGGACTAACTCTGGAAACACCATATATTTT.